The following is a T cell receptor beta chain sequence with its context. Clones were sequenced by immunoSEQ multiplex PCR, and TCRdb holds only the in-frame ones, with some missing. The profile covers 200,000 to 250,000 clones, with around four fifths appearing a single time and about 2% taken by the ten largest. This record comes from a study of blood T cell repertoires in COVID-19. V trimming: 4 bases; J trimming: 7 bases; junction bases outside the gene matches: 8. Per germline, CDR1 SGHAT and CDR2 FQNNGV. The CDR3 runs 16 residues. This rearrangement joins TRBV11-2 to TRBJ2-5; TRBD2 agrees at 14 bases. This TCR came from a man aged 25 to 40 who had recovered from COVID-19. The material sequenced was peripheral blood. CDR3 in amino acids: CASSSPTSGGAGTQYF. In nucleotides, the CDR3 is TGTGCCAGCAGCTCGCCGACTAGCGGGGGGGCGGGGACCCAGTACTTC. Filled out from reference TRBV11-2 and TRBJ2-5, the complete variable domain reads EAGVAQSPRYKIIEKRQSVAFWCNPISGHATLYWYQQILGQGPKLLIQFQNNGVVDDSQLPKDRFSAERLKGVDSTLKIQPAKLEDSAVYLCASSSPTSGGAGTQYFGPGTRLLVL.